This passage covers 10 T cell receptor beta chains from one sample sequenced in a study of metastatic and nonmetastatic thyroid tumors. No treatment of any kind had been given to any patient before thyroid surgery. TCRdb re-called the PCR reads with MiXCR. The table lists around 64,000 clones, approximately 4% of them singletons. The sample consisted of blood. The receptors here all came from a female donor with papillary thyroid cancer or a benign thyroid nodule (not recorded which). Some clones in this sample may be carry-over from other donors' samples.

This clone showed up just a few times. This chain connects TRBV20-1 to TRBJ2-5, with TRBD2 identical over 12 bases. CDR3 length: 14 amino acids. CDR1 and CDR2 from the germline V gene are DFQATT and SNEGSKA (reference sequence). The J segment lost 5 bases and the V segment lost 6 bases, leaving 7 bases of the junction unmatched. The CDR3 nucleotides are TGCAGTGCAGTTCTAGCGGGAGGGCGGGAGACCCAGTACTTC. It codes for CSAVLAGGRETQYF.

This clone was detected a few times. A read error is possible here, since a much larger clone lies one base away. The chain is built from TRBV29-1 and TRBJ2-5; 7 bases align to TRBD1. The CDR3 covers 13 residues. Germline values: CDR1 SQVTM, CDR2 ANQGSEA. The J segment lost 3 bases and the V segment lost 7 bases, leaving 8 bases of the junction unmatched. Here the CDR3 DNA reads TGCAGCGGAAACAGGGGTGGAGAAGAGACCCAGTACTTC. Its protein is CSGNRGGEETQYF.

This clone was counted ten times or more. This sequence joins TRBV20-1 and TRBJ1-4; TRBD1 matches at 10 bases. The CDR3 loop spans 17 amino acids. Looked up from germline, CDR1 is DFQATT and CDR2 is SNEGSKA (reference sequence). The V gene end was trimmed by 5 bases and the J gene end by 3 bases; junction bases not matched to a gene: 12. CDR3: CSAPPTWTGGSNEKLFF. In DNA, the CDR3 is TGCAGTGCTCCCCCAACTTGGACAGGGGGATCTAATGAAAAACTGTTTTTT.

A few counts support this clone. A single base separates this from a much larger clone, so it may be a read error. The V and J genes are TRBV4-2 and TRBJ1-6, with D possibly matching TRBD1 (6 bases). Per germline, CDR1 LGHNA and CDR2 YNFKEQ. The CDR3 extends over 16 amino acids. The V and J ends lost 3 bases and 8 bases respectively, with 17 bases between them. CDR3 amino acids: CASSQDSGGDDSPLHF. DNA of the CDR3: TGTGCCAGCAGCCAGGACAGTGGCGGGGACGATTCACCCCTCCACTTT.

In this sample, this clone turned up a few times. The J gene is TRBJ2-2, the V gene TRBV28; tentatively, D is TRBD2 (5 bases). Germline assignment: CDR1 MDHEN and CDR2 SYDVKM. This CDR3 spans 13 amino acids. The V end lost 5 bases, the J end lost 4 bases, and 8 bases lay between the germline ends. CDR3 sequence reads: CASSSGPTGELFF. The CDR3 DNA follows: TGTGCCAGCAGTAGCGGACCCACCGGGGAGCTGTTTTTT.

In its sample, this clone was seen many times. CDR3 DNA: TGTGCCAGCAGCCAAGATCTAGGAGGGCAGGGGTACACCGGGGAGCTGTTTTTT. It is translated as CASSQDLGGQGYTGELFF. The rearrangement uses TRBV4-2 and TRBJ2-2; D could derive from TRBD1 or TRBD2 (6 bases each). V was shortened by 0 bases and J by 3 bases, with 17 bases between the two germline ends. The CDR3 loop spans 18 amino acids. Germline CDR1 is LGHNA and CDR2 is YNFKEQ.

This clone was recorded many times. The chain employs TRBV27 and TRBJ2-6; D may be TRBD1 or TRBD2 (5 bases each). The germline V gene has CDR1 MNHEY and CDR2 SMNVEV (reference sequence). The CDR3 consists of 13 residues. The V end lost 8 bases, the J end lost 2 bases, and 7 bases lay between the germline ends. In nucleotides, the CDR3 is TGTGCCAGCGGGGGTGCTGGGGCCAACGTCCTGACTTTC. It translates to CASGGAGANVLTF.

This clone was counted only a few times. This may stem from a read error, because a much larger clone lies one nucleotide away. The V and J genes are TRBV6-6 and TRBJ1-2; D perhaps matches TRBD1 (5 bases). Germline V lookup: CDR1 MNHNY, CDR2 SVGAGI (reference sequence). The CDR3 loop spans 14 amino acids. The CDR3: CSSSYSGSHYGYTF. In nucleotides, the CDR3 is TGTTCCAGCAGTTACTCAGGGTCCCACTATGGCTACACCTTC.

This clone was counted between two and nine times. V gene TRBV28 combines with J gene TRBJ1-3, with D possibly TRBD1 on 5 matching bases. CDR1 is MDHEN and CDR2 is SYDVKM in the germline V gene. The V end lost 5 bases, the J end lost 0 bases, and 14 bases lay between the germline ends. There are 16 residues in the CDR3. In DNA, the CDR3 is TGTGCCAGCAGTCCCCGGGGGGTAAGCTCTGGAAACACCATATATTTT. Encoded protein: CASSPRGVSSGNTIYF.

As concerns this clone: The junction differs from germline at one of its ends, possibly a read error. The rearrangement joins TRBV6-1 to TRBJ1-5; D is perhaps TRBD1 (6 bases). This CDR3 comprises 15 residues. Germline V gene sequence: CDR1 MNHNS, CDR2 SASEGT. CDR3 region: CASGYRAYSNQPQHF. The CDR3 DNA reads TGTGCCAGCGGGTACAGGGCTTATAGCAATCAGCCCCAACATTTT.